Listed below are T cell receptor beta chains from one sample, sequenced in a study of T cell changes during pregnancy in multiple sclerosis. Only in-frame clones appear in the TCRdb table, and some are missing; sequencing was by immunoSEQ multiplex PCR. This sample has some 120,000 clones, with more than 85% found just once. The sequencing used peripheral blood, collected in the third trimester of pregnancy. The receptors shown here come from a female donor with multiple sclerosis, enrolled in a pregnancy study. Both conserved end residues are part of each CDR3. The D gene is left open where the match is weak. A row's size may be missing; if present it is once, few, many or a size class.

abundance: .; d_gene: .; v_gene: TRBV15; j_gene: TRBJ1-4; CDR3nt: TGTGCCACCAGCAGAGATCGGGTGGTGGCTAATGAAAAACTGTTTTTT; CDR3aa: CATSRDRVVANEKLFF
abundance: .; d_gene: .; v_gene: TRBV2; j_gene: TRBJ2-7; CDR3nt: TGTGCCAGCAGTGAGGAGGGGAATGGCCCGTACGAGCAGTACTTC; CDR3aa: CASSEEGNGPYEQYF
abundance: .; d_gene: TRBD1; v_gene: TRBV27; j_gene: TRBJ2-7; CDR3nt: TGTGCCAGCAGTTCCCAGGGGGCCCTGGAGCAGTACTTC; CDR3aa: CASSSQGALEQYF
abundance: .; d_gene: .; v_gene: TRBV5-1; j_gene: TRBJ2-6; CDR3nt: TGCGCCAGCAGCAAAGGGACTTCAGGGGCCAACGTCCTGACTTTC; CDR3aa: CASSKGTSGANVLTF
abundance: .; d_gene: TRBD1; v_gene: TRBV13; j_gene: TRBJ2-1; CDR3nt: TGTGCCAGCAGAGATGACAGGGGGCCACGGTCCTACAATGAGCAGTTCTTC; CDR3aa: CASRDDRGPRSYNEQFF
abundance: .; d_gene: .; v_gene: TRBV5-4; j_gene: TRBJ1-2; CDR3nt: TGTGCCAGCGGGGGGAACAACTATGGCTACACCTTC; CDR3aa: CASGGNNYGYTF
abundance: few; d_gene: TRBD1; v_gene: TRBV19; j_gene: TRBJ1-5; CDR3nt: TGTGCCAGTATGGAAGGACAGGGTAGTCAGCCCCAGCATTTT; CDR3aa: CASMEGQGSQPQHF
abundance: .; d_gene: .; v_gene: TRBV7-9; j_gene: TRBJ2-2; CDR3nt: TGTGCCAGCAGCTTTCTTCAGGGAACGGCCGGGGAGCTGTTTTTT; CDR3aa: CASSFLQGTAGELFF
abundance: .; d_gene: .; v_gene: TRBV19; j_gene: TRBJ1-1; CDR3nt: TGTGCCAGTAGATGGTCGGGGGAAACTGAAGCTTTCTTT; CDR3aa: CASRWSGETEAFF
abundance: once; d_gene: .; v_gene: TRBV13; j_gene: TRBJ2-7; CDR3nt: TGTGCCAGCAGCTTAGGTCGTCTAGCCGTGCGGCAGTACTTC; CDR3aa: CASSLGRLAVRQYF
abundance: few; d_gene: TRBD1; v_gene: TRBV4-1; j_gene: TRBJ1-3; CDR3nt: TGCGCCAGCAGCCACGCCGGGACAGGGGGTTACACCATATATTTT; CDR3aa: CASSHAGTGGYTIYF
abundance: .; d_gene: TRBD1; v_gene: TRBV19; j_gene: TRBJ2-6; CDR3nt: TGTGCCAGTAGTATAGATGGGGCGACAGGGGCGGGGGCCAACGTCCTGACTTTC; CDR3aa: CASSIDGATGAGANVLTF
abundance: .; d_gene: .; v_gene: TRBV27; j_gene: TRBJ1-2; CDR3nt: TGTGCCAGCAGTTCAATTCGAGGTCACGGCTGGTCCTCTAACTATGGCTACACCTTC; CDR3aa: CASSSIRGHGWSSNYGYTF
abundance: .; d_gene: TRBD1; v_gene: TRBV29-1; j_gene: TRBJ1-4; CDR3nt: TGCAGCGTCGGGACAGGGGGTGAAAAACTGTTTTTT; CDR3aa: CSVGTGGEKLFF
abundance: many; d_gene: .; v_gene: TRBV2; j_gene: TRBJ2-4; CDR3nt: TGTGCCAGCAGTCCGAGCGGGTTCAAAAACATTCAGTACTTC; CDR3aa: CASSPSGFKNIQYF
abundance: .; d_gene: .; v_gene: TRBV2; j_gene: TRBJ2-2; CDR3nt: TGTGCCAGCAGTGTCTTATCCTCCGAGGCCGGGGAGCTGTTTTTT; CDR3aa: CASSVLSSEAGELFF
abundance: .; d_gene: TRBD2; v_gene: TRBV4-1; j_gene: TRBJ2-2; CDR3nt: TGCGCCAGCAGCCAAGCCCCTAGCGGGTGGGGGTTGGGGACCGGGGAGCTGTTTTTT; CDR3aa: CASSQAPSGWGLGTGELFF
abundance: .; d_gene: .; v_gene: TRBV7-2; j_gene: TRBJ1-1; CDR3nt: TGTGCCAGCAGCTCCTCAGGACAGCTAAACACTGAAGCTTTCTTT; CDR3aa: CASSSSGQLNTEAFF
abundance: .; d_gene: TRBD1; v_gene: TRBV2; j_gene: TRBJ2-7; CDR3nt: TGTGCCAGCAGACAGGGGACCTACGAGCAGTACTTC; CDR3aa: CASRQGTYEQYF
abundance: .; d_gene: .; v_gene: TRBV7-9; j_gene: TRBJ1-3; CDR3nt: TGTGCCAGCAGCTTCCGAGACAACCAATTACACTCTGGAAACACCATATATTTT; CDR3aa: CASSFRDNQLHSGNTIYF
abundance: .; d_gene: .; v_gene: TRBV7-8; j_gene: TRBJ2-3; CDR3nt: TGTGCCAGTCTACAGACGTACACAGATACGCAGTATTTT; CDR3aa: CASLQTYTDTQYF
abundance: once; d_gene: .; v_gene: TRBV30; j_gene: TRBJ1-1; CDR3nt: TGTGCCTGGAGGGCCTTGAACACTGAAGCTTTCTTT; CDR3aa: CAWRALNTEAFF
abundance: .; d_gene: .; v_gene: TRBV19; j_gene: TRBJ1-5; CDR3nt: TGTGCCAGTAGTATGTCCGGGGGGAATCAGCCCCAGCATTTT; CDR3aa: CASSMSGGNQPQHF